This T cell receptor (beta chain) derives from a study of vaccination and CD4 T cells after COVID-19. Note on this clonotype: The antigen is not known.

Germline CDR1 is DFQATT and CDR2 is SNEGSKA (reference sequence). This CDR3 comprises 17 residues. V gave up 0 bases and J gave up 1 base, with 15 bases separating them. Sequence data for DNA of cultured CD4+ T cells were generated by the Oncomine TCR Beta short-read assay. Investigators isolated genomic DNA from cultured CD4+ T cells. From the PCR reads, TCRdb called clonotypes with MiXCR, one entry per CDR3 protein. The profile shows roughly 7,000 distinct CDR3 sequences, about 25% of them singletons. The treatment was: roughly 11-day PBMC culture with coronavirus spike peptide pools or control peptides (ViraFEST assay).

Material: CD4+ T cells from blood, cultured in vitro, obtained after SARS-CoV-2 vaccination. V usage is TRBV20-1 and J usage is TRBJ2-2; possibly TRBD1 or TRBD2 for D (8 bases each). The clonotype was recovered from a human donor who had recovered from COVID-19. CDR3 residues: CSARDRGGQVNTGELFF. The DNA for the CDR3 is TGCAGTGCTAGAGATCGGGGGGGACAGGTGAACACCGGGGAGCTGTTTTTT.